This is a list of T cell receptor beta chains from one sample in a study of regulatory T cells in long-lasting Graves disease. MiXCR, applied by TCRdb to the multiplex PCR reads, yields one record per CDR3 protein. The sample records 550,000 or so distinct CDR3 sequences, around 12% being singletons. This sample also appeared in a second study, on T cells in Graves' hyperthyroidism and ophthalmopathy.

This sample comprised peripheral blood mononuclear cells (PBMCs), obtained at new diagnosis, from a patient treated with antithyroid drugs. These receptors were taken from a woman under 40 with Graves disease. Both conserved end residues are part of each CDR3. Size is omitted from some rows. Given values are once, few, many or a class for expanded clones.

cdr3_aa	clone_size	j_call	v_call
CASSPYGEEKLFF	many	TRBJ1-4	TRBV2
CASSFPGSEVTEAFF	many	TRBJ1-1	TRBV28
CAISAREWDNEQFF	few	TRBJ2-1	TRBV10-3
CASFKLGRTENIQYF	many	TRBJ2-4	TRBV2
CASSRGTHNTEAFF	many	TRBJ1-1	TRBV19
CASSVAGLGTEAFF	many	TRBJ1-1	TRBV9
CATSDFRTSGSTDTQYF	many	TRBJ2-3	TRBV24-1
CASSLDPSGLRGEKLFF	many	TRBJ1-4	TRBV11-2
CASSFGLAGGENEQFF	many	TRBJ2-1	TRBV5-1
CASSAGQGSKYEQYF	NA	TRBJ2-7	TRBV19
CASSLALSGTGELFF	many	TRBJ2-2	TRBV11-1
CSAPGEEDYGYTF	few	TRBJ1-2	TRBV20-1
CASSSLQGGNEKLFF	many	TRBJ1-4	TRBV9
CASSFRDRPYNEQFF	many	TRBJ2-1	TRBV27
CASSFAATYEQYF	many	TRBJ2-7	TRBV27
CSARRAGQDTEAFF	few	TRBJ1-1	TRBV20-1
CATTLGRRFYEQYF	many	TRBJ2-7	TRBV24-1
CASSPSSGSLSGYEQYF	many	TRBJ2-7	TRBV5-1
CASSRMGRSNQPQHF	many	TRBJ1-5	TRBV12-3/TRBV12-4
CASSVEATGGETQYF	many	TRBJ2-5	TRBV9
CASKGKRTSVYNEQFF	many	TRBJ2-1	TRBV10-2
CASSWAAGETDTQYF	few	TRBJ2-3	TRBV7-2
CASSLWGQQIYSGNTIYF	many	TRBJ1-3	TRBV28
CASSLGDSASYEQYF	many	TRBJ2-7	TRBV5-1
CASSITSWGNEQFF	few	TRBJ2-1	TRBV19
CASSAGGISPLHF	many	TRBJ1-6	TRBV9
CASWGQAIAKNIQYF	many	TRBJ2-4	TRBV28
CASSLVVSGPASTDTQYF	few	TRBJ2-3	TRBV7-2
CASSISTSGTSYNEQFF	many	TRBJ2-1	TRBV19
CASSFSRGAYEQYF	NA	TRBJ2-7	TRBV6-2/TRBV6-3
CASSIFGSGGVETQYF	few	TRBJ2-5	TRBV19
CASSSDPYNEQFF	NA	TRBJ2-1	TRBV11-3
CASSLASGTEEQMNTEAFF	many	TRBJ1-1	TRBV7-9
CASSLVMRERDVYEQYF	many	TRBJ2-7	TRBV11-2
CSARVGETNTGELFF	NA	TRBJ2-2	TRBV20-1
CASSPLTGEKLFF	many	TRBJ1-4	TRBV18
CASSYLAGASYEQYF	NA	TRBJ2-7	TRBV19
CASSHLRDSVYEQYF	many	TRBJ2-7	TRBV6-1
CASSHGTQNSYEQYF	few	TRBJ2-7	TRBV7-6
CSVRLDSYEQYF	many	TRBJ2-7	TRBV29-1
CASSLGVTVSSGNTIYF	NA	TRBJ1-3	TRBV5-5
CASSWGGGAQETQYF	many	TRBJ2-5	TRBV27